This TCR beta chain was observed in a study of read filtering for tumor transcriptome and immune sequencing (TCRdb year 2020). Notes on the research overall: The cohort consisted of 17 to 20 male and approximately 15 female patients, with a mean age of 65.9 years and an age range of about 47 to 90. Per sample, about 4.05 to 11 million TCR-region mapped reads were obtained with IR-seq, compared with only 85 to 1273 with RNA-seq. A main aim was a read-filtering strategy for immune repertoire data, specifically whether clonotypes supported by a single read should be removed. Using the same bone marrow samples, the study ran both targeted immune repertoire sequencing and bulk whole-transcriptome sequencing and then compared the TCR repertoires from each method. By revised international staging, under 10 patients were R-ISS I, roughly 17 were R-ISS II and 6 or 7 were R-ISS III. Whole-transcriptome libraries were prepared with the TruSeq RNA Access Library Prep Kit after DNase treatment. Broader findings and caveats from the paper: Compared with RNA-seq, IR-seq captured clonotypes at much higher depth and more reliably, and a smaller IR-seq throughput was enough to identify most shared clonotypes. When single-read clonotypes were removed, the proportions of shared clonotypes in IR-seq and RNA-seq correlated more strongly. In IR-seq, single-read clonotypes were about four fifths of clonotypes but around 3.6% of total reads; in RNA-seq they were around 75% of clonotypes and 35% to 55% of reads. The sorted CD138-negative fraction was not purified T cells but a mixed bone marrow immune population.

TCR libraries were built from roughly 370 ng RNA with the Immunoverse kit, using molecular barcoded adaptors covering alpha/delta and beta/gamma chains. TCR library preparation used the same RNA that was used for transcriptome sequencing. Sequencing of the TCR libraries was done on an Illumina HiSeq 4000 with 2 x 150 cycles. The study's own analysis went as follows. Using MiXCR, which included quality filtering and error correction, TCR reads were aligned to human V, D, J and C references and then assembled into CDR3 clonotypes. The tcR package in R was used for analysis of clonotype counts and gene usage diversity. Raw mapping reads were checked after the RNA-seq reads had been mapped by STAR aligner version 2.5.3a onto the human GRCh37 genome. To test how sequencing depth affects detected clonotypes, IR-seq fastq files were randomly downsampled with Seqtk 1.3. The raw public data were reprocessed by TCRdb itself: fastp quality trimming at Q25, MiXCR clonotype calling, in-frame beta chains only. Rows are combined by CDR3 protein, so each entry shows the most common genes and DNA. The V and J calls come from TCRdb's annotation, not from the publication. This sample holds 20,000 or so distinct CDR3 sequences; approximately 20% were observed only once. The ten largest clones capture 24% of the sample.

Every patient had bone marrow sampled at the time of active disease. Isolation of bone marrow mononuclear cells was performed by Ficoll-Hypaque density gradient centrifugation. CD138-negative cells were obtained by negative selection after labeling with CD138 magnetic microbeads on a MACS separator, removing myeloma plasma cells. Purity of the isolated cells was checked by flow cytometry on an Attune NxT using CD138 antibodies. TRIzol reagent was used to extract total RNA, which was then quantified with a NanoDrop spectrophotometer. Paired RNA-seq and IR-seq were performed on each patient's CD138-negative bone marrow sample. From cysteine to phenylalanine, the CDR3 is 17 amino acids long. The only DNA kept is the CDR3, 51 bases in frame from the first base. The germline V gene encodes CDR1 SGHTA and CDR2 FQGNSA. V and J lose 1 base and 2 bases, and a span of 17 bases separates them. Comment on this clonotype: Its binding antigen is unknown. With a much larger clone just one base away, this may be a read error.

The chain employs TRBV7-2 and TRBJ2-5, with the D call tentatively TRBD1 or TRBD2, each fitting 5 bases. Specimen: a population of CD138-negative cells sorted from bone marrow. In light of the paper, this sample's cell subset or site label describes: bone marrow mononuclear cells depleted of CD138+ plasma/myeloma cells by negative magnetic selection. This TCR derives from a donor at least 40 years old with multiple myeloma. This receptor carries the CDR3 CASSLGVSGTVQETQYF. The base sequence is TGTGCCAGCAGCTTAGGAGTGAGTGGGACCGTACAAGAGACCCAGTACTTC.